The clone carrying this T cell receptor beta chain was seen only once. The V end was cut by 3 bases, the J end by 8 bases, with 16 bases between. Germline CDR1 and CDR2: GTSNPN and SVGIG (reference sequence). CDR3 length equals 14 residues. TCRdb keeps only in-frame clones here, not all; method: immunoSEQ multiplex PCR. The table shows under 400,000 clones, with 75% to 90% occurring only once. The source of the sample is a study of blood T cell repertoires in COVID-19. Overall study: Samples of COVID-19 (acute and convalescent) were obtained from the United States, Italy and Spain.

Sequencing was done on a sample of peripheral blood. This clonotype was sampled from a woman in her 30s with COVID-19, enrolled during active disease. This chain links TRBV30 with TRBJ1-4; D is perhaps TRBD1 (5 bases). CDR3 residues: CAWRPGRGLEKLFF. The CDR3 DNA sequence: TGTGCCTGGAGACCAGGACGGGGGTTGGAAAAACTGTTTTTT.